The 21 T cell receptor beta chains below come from one sample, sequenced in a study of T cell changes during pregnancy in multiple sclerosis. Sequencing used immunoSEQ multiplex PCR; TCRdb keeps in-frame clones, though not all of them. This repertoire shows over 85,000 clones, roughly 91% found once; its top ten account for approximately 1.7%. The sequencing used peripheral blood, collected after pregnancy. The receptor set was obtained from a female donor in good health, enrolled as a control in a pregnancy study.

The rearrangement links TRBV19 to TRBJ2-2; weak D call: TRBD1 (6 bases). Between the trimmed V and J ends, which lost 3 bases and 3 bases, there was a span of 11 bases. CDR1 is LNHDA, CDR2 SQIVND, per germline (reference sequence). The CDR3 totals 15 residues. The CDR3 sequence is CASSMRGKDTGELFF. In nucleotides, the CDR3 is TGTGCCAGTAGTATGAGGGGGAAGGACACCGGGGAGCTGTTTTTT.

This clone was recorded once. The rearrangement joins TRBV4-1 to TRBJ2-2; TRBD1 is a possible D gene (6 bases). The germline V gene encodes CDR1 MGHRA and CDR2 YSYEKL. V dropped 0 bases and J dropped 7 bases, with 12 bases sitting between them. This CDR3 is built from 15 residues. CDR3 nucleotides: TGCGCCAGCAGCCAAGATCAGGGGCGGTACGGGGAGCTGTTTTTT. Translated, it gives CASSQDQGRYGELFF.

This chain links TRBV7-3 with TRBJ2-3; 8 nucleotides line up with TRBD1. V lost 3 bases to trimming and J lost 1 base; unmatched junction nucleotides: 12. CDR1 is SGHTA and CDR2 is FQGTGA in the germline V gene. CDR3 length equals 18 residues. CDR3 in amino acids: CASSFGQQGVIRTDTQYF. CDR3 nucleotides: TGTGCCAGCAGCTTCGGGCAACAGGGGGTAATTCGCACAGATACGCAGTATTTT. The full variable domain, rest sourced from reference TRBV7-3 and TRBJ2-3, is GAGVSQTPSNKVTEKGKYVELRCDPISGHTALYWYRQSLGQGPEFLIYFQGTGAADDSGLPNDRFFAVRPEGSVSTLKIQRTERGDSAVYLCASSFGQQGVIRTDTQYFGPGTRLTVL.

This clone is a singleton in its sample. The chain couples TRBV4-2 to TRBJ1-1, with D perhaps TRBD1 (5 bases). Trimming pared 0 bases from V and 3 bases from J, leaving 11 bases between. The CDR3 runs 15 residues. The germline V gene encodes CDR1 LGHNA and CDR2 YNFKEQ. CDR3 sequence: CASSQELRGDTEAFF. The CDR3 nucleotides are TGTGCCAGCAGCCAAGAGTTACGGGGGGACACTGAAGCTTTCTTT.

The V call is TRBV20-1, the J call TRBJ2-1; no clear D. Germline loops: CDR1 DFQATT, CDR2 SNEGSKA (reference sequence). The germline V and J ends were trimmed by 6 bases and 7 bases, with 7 bases remaining between them. The length of the CDR3 is 10 residues. CDR3 nucleotides: TGCAGTGCGGGCCGGAATGAGCAGTTCTTC. The encoded protein is CSAGRNEQFF.

This chain uses TRBV19 with TRBJ1-4; TRBD1 matches at 9 bases. The germline V gene has CDR1 LNHDA and CDR2 SQIVND (reference sequence). The V segment lost 1 base and the J segment 4 bases; nucleotides outside the gene matches: 1. The CDR3 totals 15 residues. Here the CDR3 DNA reads TGTGCCAGTAGTATAGTGGACAGGGGTAATGAAAAACTGTTTTTT. It specifies CASSIVDRGNEKLFF.

This clone was detected only once. The chain links TRBV7-8 to TRBJ2-3, with 10 bases that match TRBD1. CDR1 SGHVS and CDR2 FQNEAQ come from the germline V gene. The CDR3 loop spans 17 amino acids. After removal of 0 bases from V and 5 bases from J, the junction contained 8 bases not matched to a gene. The CDR3 here is CASSLARGQGRLDTQYF. Here the CDR3 DNA reads TGTGCCAGCAGCTTAGCGCGGGGACAGGGGCGCCTAGATACGCAGTATTTT.

The J gene is TRBJ2-1, the V gene TRBV2; TRBD2 agrees at 11 bases. Germline trimming cut 7 bases from V and 6 bases from J; bases unmatched to any gene: 8. Germline assignment: CDR1 SNHLY and CDR2 FYNNEI. This CDR3 is 15 amino acids long. DNA for the CDR3: TGTGCCAGCATCCTAGCGGGGGGAGGTCTCAATGAGCAGTTCTTC. It specifies CASILAGGGLNEQFF. Together with reference TRBV2 and TRBJ2-1, the CDR3 gives the full variable domain: EPEVTQTPSHQVTQMGQEVILRCVPISNHLYFYWYRQILGQKVEFLVSFYNNEISEKSEIFDDQFSVERPDGSNFTLKIRSTKLEDSAMYFCASILAGGGLNEQFFGPGTRLTVL.

The chain combines TRBV29-1 with TRBJ2-3; D not resolved. Germline V CDR1 and CDR2: SQVTM, ANQGSEA. V was clipped by 8 bases and J by 1 base, with 13 bases between them. CDR3 length equals 13 residues. The CDR3 bases are TGCAGCCCCTCGATAGTTCGCACAGATACGCAGTATTTT. Protein: CSPSIVRTDTQYF.

This clone was found once. The V and J genes are TRBV27 and TRBJ1-1; D is unclear. Deletions cut 6 bases from V and 0 bases from J, with 14 bases between. Germline loops: CDR1 MNHEY, CDR2 SMNVEV (reference sequence). The CDR3 totals 15 residues. The DNA of the CDR3 is TGTGCCAGCAGCCCCTTAGAAGAATTGAACACTGAAGCTTTCTTT. This translates into CASSPLEELNTEAFF.

V and J are TRBV9 and TRBJ2-3; 16 nucleotides match TRBD2. J was trimmed by 4 bases and V by 7 bases; bases with no gene match: 3. The length of the CDR3 is 15 residues. Germline V lookup: CDR1 SGDLS, CDR2 YYNGEE. The CDR3 here is CASGTSGGGSDTQYF. DNA for the CDR3: TGTGCCAGCGGGACTAGCGGGGGGGGTTCAGATACGCAGTATTTT.

The V gene is TRBV5-4, the J gene TRBJ2-3; the match to TRBD2 covers 10 bases. The germline V gene has CDR1 SGHNT and CDR2 YYREEE (reference sequence). J lost 4 bases, V lost 1 base, and 6 bases had no gene match. The CDR3 is made up of 16 amino acids. Here the CDR3 DNA reads TGTGCCAGCAGCTTGAGAGCGGGGGGGCCAGCAGATACGCAGTATTTT. Its translation: CASSLRAGGPADTQYF.

This clone was observed a single time. The chain recombines TRBV9 with TRBJ1-3; weak D call: TRBD1 (5 bases). The germline V and J ends were trimmed by 2 bases and 0 bases, with 9 bases remaining between them. Germline lookup yields CDR1 SGDLS and CDR2 YYNGEE. There are 15 residues in the CDR3. CDR3 coding DNA: TGTGCCAGCAGCGTGGCGACAGCCTCTGGAAACACCATATATTTT. It encodes CASSVATASGNTIYF. Full variable domain (rest looked up from reference TRBV9 and TRBJ1-3): DSGVTQTPKHLITATGQRVTLRCSPRSGDLSVYWYQQSLDQGLQFLIQYYNGEERAKGNILERFSAQQFPDLHSELNLSSLELGDSALYFCASSVATASGNTIYFGEGSWLTVV.

The CDR3 is CATSLRTFGFTDTQYF. CDR3 bases: TGTGCCACCAGCCTACGGACATTTGGCTTCACAGATACGCAGTATTTT. The rearrangement joins TRBV15 to TRBJ2-3, with a tentative D call TRBD1 (5 bases). Trimming pared 5 bases from V and 2 bases from J, leaving 17 bases between. From germline, CDR1 is LNHNV and CDR2 YYDKDF (reference sequence). CDR3 length: 16 amino acids. The full variable domain, completed using reference TRBV15 and TRBJ2-3, is DAMVIQNPRYQVTQFGKPVTLSCSQTLNHNVMYWYQQKSSQAPKLLFHYYDKDFNNEADTPDNFQSRRPNTSFCFLDIRSPGLGDTAMYLCATSLRTFGFTDTQYFGPGTRLTVL.

The chain recombines TRBV28 with TRBJ1-5; weak D call: TRBD1 (6 bases). Germline values: CDR1 MDHEN, CDR2 SYDVKM. With 6 bases removed from V and 4 bases from J, the gap between germline ends came to 10 bases. The CDR3 contains 13 residues. CDR3: CASSPQGNQPQHF. The CDR3 DNA is TGTGCCAGCAGCCCTCAGGGGAATCAGCCCCAGCATTTT.

The chain couples TRBV6-6 to TRBJ1-1; possibly TRBD1 for D (5 bases). CDR3 length: 11 amino acids. Trimming left V 2 bases short and J 10 bases short, with 8 bases between. Per the germline V gene, CDR1 is MNHNY and CDR2 is SVGAGI (reference sequence). CDR3 DNA: TGTGCCAGCAGTTACGGGCAGGGAGCTTTCTTT. As protein: CASSYGQGAFF.

The chain carries TRBV14 and TRBJ2-3; D not resolved. The length of the CDR3 is 13 residues. Germline CDR1 and CDR2: SGHDN and FVKESK. Trimming removed 5 bases from V and 6 bases from J, with 12 bases in between. DNA for the CDR3: TGTGCCAGCAGCGTCTTGGCGGCGGATACGCAGTATTTT. Its translation: CASSVLAADTQYF.

V and J are TRBV10-3 and TRBJ2-4, with a possible D match to TRBD2 (5 bases). This CDR3 is 14 amino acids long. Deletions cut 3 bases from V and 6 bases from J, with 12 bases between. The germline gives CDR1 ENHRY, CDR2 SYGVKD. The CDR3 protein is CAISDQEGGNIQYF. The CDR3, as DNA: TGTGCCATCAGTGACCAAGAGGGCGGAAACATTCAGTACTTC.

The rearrangement links TRBV11-2 to TRBJ2-7; TRBD2 is a possible D gene (6 bases). This CDR3 is 15 amino acids long. Trimming cost V 6 bases and J 1 base, with 16 bases left between them. Germline V lookup: CDR1 SGHAT, CDR2 FQNNGV. Here the CDR3 reads CASSPRGGFSYEQYF. Here the CDR3 DNA reads TGTGCCAGCAGTCCCCGGGGAGGCTTTTCCTACGAGCAGTACTTC.

The chain carries TRBV7-9 and TRBJ2-1, with TRBD1 as a possible D gene (5 bases). The CDR3 covers 12 residues. Germline V gives CDR1 SEHNR, CDR2 FQNEAQ (reference sequence). With 5 bases removed from V and 9 bases from J, the gap between germline ends came to 11 bases. Here the CDR3 reads CASSVSTGEQFF. CDR3 DNA sequence: TGTGCCAGCAGCGTGTCTACAGGTGAGCAGTTCTTC.

This clone was seen a single time. V is TRBV5-6 and J is TRBJ2-2; 11 bases match TRBD1. Trimming at V came to 7 bases and at J to 4 bases, leaving 9 bases not matched to a gene. The CDR3 extends over 16 amino acids. Per the germline V gene, CDR1 is SGHDT and CDR2 is YYEEEE. The DNA for the CDR3 is TGTGCCAGCTTGTCGACGGACAGGGGGCCCACCGGGGAGCTGTTTTTT. Translating gives CASLSTDRGPTGELFF.